The source of this TCR beta chain is a study of response to subunit inactivated influenza vaccine. The study's findings and limits: Each seasonal influenza vaccination recruits few new T cells, the authors suggested.

Notes on this clonotype: Its antigen is still unknown.

TCRdb re-derived calls from the RT-PCR reads in MiXCR, one entry per CDR3 protein. The sample contains some 500,000 distinct CDR3 sequences, approximately 13% of which appear only once. The starting material was PBMCs from blood, obtained 40 to 50 days after vaccination. This receptor was obtained from a man aged 45-60 years who received an inactivated influenza vaccine.

CDR3 amino acids: CASSYSGDINYGYTF. CDR3 DNA: TGTGCCAGCAGTTACTCTGGGGACATCAACTATGGCTACACCTTC. This sequence joins TRBV6-5 and TRBJ1-2; a weak D match, TRBD1 (6 bases). Germline V gene lookup returns CDR1 MNHEY and CDR2 SVGAGI. Trimming took 0 bases from V and 2 from J, leaving 10 bases between them. This CDR3 has 15 residues.